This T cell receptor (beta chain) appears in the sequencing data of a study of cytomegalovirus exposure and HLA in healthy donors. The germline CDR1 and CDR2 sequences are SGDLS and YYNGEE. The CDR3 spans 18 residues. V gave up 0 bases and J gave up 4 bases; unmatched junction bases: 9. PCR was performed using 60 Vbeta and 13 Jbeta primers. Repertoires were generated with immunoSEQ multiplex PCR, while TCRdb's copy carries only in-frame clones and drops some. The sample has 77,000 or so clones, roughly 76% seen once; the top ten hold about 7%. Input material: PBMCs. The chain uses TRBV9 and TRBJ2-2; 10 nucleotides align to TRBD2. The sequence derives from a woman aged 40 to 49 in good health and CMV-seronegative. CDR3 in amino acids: CASSVEASGSLGTGELFF. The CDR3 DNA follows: TGTGCCAGCAGCGTAGAGGCTAGCGGGAGTTTGGGCACCGGGGAGCTGTTTTTT.